This passage covers 5 T cell receptor beta chains from one sample sequenced in a study of cytomegalovirus exposure and HLA in healthy donors. Use of 60 Vbeta and 13 Jbeta primers characterized the PCR. Libraries were prepared by immunoSEQ multiplex PCR; TCRdb keeps only in-frame clonotypes and omits some of them. The sample contains approximately 140,000 clones, 60% to 80% of which appear only once. The sample taken for sequencing was PBMCs. These receptors were collected from a male donor in good health and CMV-seronegative.

V usage is TRBV30 and J usage is TRBJ2-3; 10 bases line up with TRBD2. CDR3 length equals 14 residues. V was clipped by 4 bases and J by 2 bases; unmatched bases: 3. The germline gives CDR1 GTSNPN, CDR2 SVGIG (reference sequence). The CDR3 DNA is TGTGCCTGGACTAGCGGGGGATACACAGATACGCAGTATTTT. Translated: CAWTSGGYTDTQYF.

J is TRBJ2-3 and V is TRBV13, with 8 bases identical to TRBD2. V lost 0 bases to trimming and J lost 0 bases; unmatched junction nucleotides: 17. Germline V gives CDR1 PRHDT, CDR2 FYEKMQ (reference sequence). There are 21 residues in the CDR3. In nucleotides, the CDR3 is TGTGCCAGCAGCTTAGGTCTGGCGGGGGGAAACCCGTACACTAGCACAGATACGCAGTATTTT. It translates to CASSLGLAGGNPYTSTDTQYF. Complete variable domain (other parts from reference TRBV13 and TRBJ2-3): AAGVIQSPRHLIKEKRETATLKCYPIPRHDTVYWYQQGPGQDPQFLISFYEKMQSDKGSIPDRFSAQQFSDYHSELNMSSLELGDSALYFCASSLGLAGGNPYTSTDTQYFGPGTRLTVL.

The chain carries TRBV15 and TRBJ1-2; the D gene is possibly TRBD1 (5 bases). Trimming left V 11 bases short and J 13 bases short, with 20 bases between. CDR3 length: 11 residues. The germline CDR1 and CDR2 sequences are LNHNV and YYDKDF (reference sequence). CDR3: CAFRDGAGVTF. CDR3 bases: TGTGCCTTCCGGGATGGTGCGGGGGTCACCTTC.

J is TRBJ2-2 and V is TRBV5-1; 8 nucleotides agree with TRBD1. In germline, CDR1 is SGHRS, CDR2 YFSETQ. There are 13 residues in the CDR3. Losses at the gene ends were 3 bases for V and 6 bases for J; bases not matched to a gene: 1. CDR3 coding DNA: TGCGCCAGCAGCTGGACAGGGTCCGGGGAGCTGTTTTTT. This gives the protein CASSWTGSGELFF.

This rearrangement joins TRBV11-2 to TRBJ2-3; 8 nucleotides match TRBD1. Germline CDR1 and CDR2: SGHAT and FQNNGV. CDR3 length: 12 residues. J was trimmed by 14 bases and V by 0 bases; bases with no gene match: 4. CDR3 DNA: TGTGCCAGCAGCTTAGAGGTGCAGGGGGCGTATTTT. It encodes CASSLEVQGAYF.